The following is a TCR beta chain sequence with its context. The CDR3 is 14 residues long. The germline V and J ends were trimmed by 1 base and 2 bases, with 8 bases remaining between them. Per germline, CDR1 SEHNR and CDR2 FQNEAQ (reference sequence). These data are taken from a study of blood T cell repertoires in COVID-19. Generated by immunoSEQ multiplex PCR, the TCRdb table keeps only in-frame clones and is missing some. Of hundreds of thousands of clones in the sample, 70% to 90% were seen once. The sequencing input was peripheral blood. This receptor was taken from a human donor in a cohort sampled during active COVID-19. The genes are TRBV7-9 and TRBJ1-2; unclear D gene. CDR3 sequence: CASSLVGANYGYTF. The DNA for the CDR3 is TGTGCCAGCAGCTTAGTAGGAGCGAACTATGGCTACACCTTC.